One and the same sample provided the 10 T cell receptor beta chains below, sequenced in a study of cytomegalovirus exposure and HLA in healthy donors (dated by TCRdb to 2016 to 2017). Receptors were amplified or captured by the immunoSEQ multiplex PCR assay. A mixture of 60 forward primers for TCR Vbeta segments and 13 reverse primers for TCR Jbeta segments was used in the multiplex PCR. Held by TCRdb, this immuneACCESS table contains in-frame sequences only and omits some clones. Under half of the omission traces to an unresolved V gene where checked; the cause of the rest is unknown. This sample holds 200,000 to 250,000 clones; 82% were observed only once. The top ten hold 5% to 6.5% of the sample. The material sequenced was PBMCs. These receptors were collected from a woman aged 40 to 49 in good health and CMV-seropositive.

This clone was detected only once. The chain recombines TRBV15 with TRBJ2-1, with TRBD2 identical over 10 bases. The CDR3 is 16 amino acids. CDR1 and CDR2 from the germline V gene are LNHNV and YYDKDF (reference sequence). Trimming removed 7 bases from V and 4 bases from J; junction bases left unmatched: 10. The DNA for the CDR3 is TGTGCCACCAACGAGGGCGGACTAGCGGTTTACAATGAGCAGTTCTTC. Amino acids: CATNEGGLAVYNEQFF. Combining the CDR3 with reference TRBV15 and TRBJ2-1 gives the whole variable domain DAMVIQNPRYQVTQFGKPVTLSCSQTLNHNVMYWYQQKSSQAPKLLFHYYDKDFNNEADTPDNFQSRRPNTSFCFLDIRSPGLGDTAMYLCATNEGGLAVYNEQFFGPGTRLTVL.

This clone was seen a few times. The chain joins TRBV18 to TRBJ1-1, with TRBD1 as a possible D gene (5 bases). The V end was cut by 1 base, the J end by 3 bases, with 12 bases between. The V gene's germline CDR1 is KGHSH and CDR2 LQKENI. The CDR3 is 15 amino acids. CDR3 bases: TGTGCCAGCTCACCACAGGGCAGGGCTTACACTGAAGCTTTCTTT. It specifies CASSPQGRAYTEAFF.

This clone is a singleton in its sample. V is TRBV19 and J is TRBJ1-1; D ambiguous. V was trimmed by 3 bases and J by 1 base, leaving 12 bases between them. This CDR3 comprises 15 residues. Per germline, CDR1 LNHDA and CDR2 SQIVND (reference sequence). The CDR3 is CASSIPEVWNTEAFF. As DNA, the CDR3 is TGTGCCAGTAGTATCCCCGAGGTCTGGAACACTGAAGCTTTCTTT.

The chain uses TRBV11-2 and TRBJ1-4; 7 nucleotides align to TRBD1. The CDR3 is made up of 14 amino acids. Losses at the gene ends were 6 bases for V and 4 bases for J; bases not matched to a gene: 5. The germline CDR1 and CDR2 sequences are SGHAT and FQNNGV. In DNA, the CDR3 is TGTGCCAGCAGTTTCCGGGACAGTAATGAAAAACTGTTTTTT. Translation gives CASSFRDSNEKLFF.

The V call is TRBV13, the J call TRBJ1-2; 10 nucleotides align to TRBD1. The J segment lost 5 bases and the V segment lost 5 bases, leaving 14 bases of the junction unmatched. The CDR3 loop spans 17 amino acids. The germline CDR1 and CDR2 sequences are PRHDT and FYEKMQ (reference sequence). CDR3 protein: CASSTKGQGEFHYGYTF. CDR3 nucleotides: TGTGCCAGCAGCACTAAAGGACAGGGGGAATTCCATTATGGCTACACCTTC.

There are a few counts of this clone. The gene calls are TRBV6-5 and TRBJ1-2; no reliable D call. Germline CDR1 MNHEY, CDR2 SVGAGI. The V gene lost 6 bases and the J gene lost 4 bases, with 12 bases spanning the gap. The length of the CDR3 is 13 residues. The CDR3 sequence is CASSPGGSYGYTF. Written as DNA, the CDR3 is TGTGCCAGCAGCCCAGGCGGGAGCTATGGCTACACCTTC.

V usage is TRBV28 and J usage is TRBJ1-5, with D possibly TRBD1 on 6 matching bases. Germline V gene lookup returns CDR1 MDHEN and CDR2 SYDVKM. V dropped 3 bases and J dropped 5 bases, with 8 bases sitting between them. The CDR3 has 13 amino acids. The CDR3 DNA reads as TGTGCCAGCAGTTTCAGGGGAGATCAGCCCCAGCATTTT. Its protein product is CASSFRGDQPQHF.

The chain carries TRBV5-5 and TRBJ2-5, with D maybe TRBD2 (5 bases). The J call is doubtful: the DNA matches TRBJ2-7 better. CDR1 is SGHKS, CDR2 YYEKEE, per germline (reference sequence). CDR3 size: 12 residues. The CDR3 region is CASSLAGIEQYF. The CDR3 DNA sequence: TGTGCCAGCAGCTTGGCCGGGATCGAGCAGTACTTC.

Concerning this clone: Sequence at one end of the junction differs from germline and may be a read error. The chain combines TRBV7-9 with TRBJ2-7, with TRBD1 as a possible D gene (6 bases). The V gene's germline CDR1 is SEHNR and CDR2 FQNEAQ (reference sequence). The CDR3 is 12 residues long. The CDR3 DNA reads as TGTTCCAGCAGCAAAGGACAGTACGAGCAGTACTTC. This codes for CSSSKGQYEQYF.

The chain is built from TRBV2 and TRBJ2-1; 10 nucleotides line up with TRBD2. This CDR3 is 17 amino acids long. V was pared by 6 bases and J by 8 bases, with 16 bases of the junction left unmatched. Germline V gene sequence: CDR1 SNHLY, CDR2 FYNNEI. In nucleotides, the CDR3 is TGTGCCAGCAGGTCCACTTTCCTAGCGGGAGACTTGGATGAGCAGTTCTTC. This sequence encodes CASRSTFLAGDLDEQFF.